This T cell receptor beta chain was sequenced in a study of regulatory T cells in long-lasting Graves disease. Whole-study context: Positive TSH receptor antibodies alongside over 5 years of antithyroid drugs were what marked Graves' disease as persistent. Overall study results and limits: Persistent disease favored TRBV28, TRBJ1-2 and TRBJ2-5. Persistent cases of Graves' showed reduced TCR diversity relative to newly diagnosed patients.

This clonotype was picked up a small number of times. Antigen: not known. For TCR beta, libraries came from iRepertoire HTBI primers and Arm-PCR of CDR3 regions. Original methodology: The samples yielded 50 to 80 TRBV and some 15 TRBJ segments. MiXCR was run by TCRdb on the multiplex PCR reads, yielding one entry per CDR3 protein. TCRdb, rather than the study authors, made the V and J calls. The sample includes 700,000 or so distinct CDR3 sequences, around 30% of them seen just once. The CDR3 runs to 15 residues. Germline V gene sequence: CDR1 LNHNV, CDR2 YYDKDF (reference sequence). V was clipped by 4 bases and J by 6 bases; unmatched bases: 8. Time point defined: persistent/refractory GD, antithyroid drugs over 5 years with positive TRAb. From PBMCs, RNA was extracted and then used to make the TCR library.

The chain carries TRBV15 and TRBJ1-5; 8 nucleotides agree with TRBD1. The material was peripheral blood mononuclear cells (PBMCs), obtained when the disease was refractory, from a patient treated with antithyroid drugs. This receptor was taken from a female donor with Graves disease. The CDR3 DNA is TGTGCCACCAGCAAAGGGACAGGTCTTAGTCAGCCCCAGCATTTT. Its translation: CATSKGTGLSQPQHF.